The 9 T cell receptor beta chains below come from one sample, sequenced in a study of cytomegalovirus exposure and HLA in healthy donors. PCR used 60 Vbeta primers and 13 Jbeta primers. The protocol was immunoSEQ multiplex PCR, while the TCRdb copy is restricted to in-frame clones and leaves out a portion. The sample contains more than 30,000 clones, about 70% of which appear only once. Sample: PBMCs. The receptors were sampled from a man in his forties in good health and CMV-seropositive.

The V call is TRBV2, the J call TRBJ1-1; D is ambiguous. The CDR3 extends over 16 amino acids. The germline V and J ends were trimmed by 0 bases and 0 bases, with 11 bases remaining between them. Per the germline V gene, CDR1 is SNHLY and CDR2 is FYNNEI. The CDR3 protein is CASSEATAIMNTEAFF. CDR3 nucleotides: TGTGCCAGCAGTGAAGCTACCGCGATCATGAACACTGAAGCTTTCTTT.

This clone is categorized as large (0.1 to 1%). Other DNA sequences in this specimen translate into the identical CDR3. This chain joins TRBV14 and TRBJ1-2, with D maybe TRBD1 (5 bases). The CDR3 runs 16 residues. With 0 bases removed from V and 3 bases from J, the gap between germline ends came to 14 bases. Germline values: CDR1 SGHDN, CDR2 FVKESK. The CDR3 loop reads CASSQDPRVDHYGYTF. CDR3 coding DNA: TGTGCCAGCAGCCAAGATCCCAGGGTAGATCACTATGGCTACACCTTC.

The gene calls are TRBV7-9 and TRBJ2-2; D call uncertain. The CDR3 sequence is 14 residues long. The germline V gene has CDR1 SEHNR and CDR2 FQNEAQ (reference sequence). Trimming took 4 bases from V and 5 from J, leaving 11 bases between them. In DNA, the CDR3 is TGTGCCAGCAGCTCCGAGACTCCTACCGGGGAGCTGTTTTTT. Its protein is CASSSETPTGELFF.

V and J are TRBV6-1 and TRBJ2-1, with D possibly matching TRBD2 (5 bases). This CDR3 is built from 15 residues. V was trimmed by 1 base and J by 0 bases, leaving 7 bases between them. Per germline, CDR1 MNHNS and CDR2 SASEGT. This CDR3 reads CASSEGESSYNEQFF. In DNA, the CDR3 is TGTGCCAGCAGTGAAGGGGAGAGCTCCTACAATGAGCAGTTCTTC.

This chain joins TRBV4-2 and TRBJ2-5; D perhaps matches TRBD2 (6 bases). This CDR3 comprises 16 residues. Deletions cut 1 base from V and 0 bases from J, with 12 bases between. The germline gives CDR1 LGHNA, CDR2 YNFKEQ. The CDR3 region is CASSQVSGENQETQYF. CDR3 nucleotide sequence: TGTGCCAGCAGCCAAGTTTCGGGGGAAAACCAAGAGACCCAGTACTTC.

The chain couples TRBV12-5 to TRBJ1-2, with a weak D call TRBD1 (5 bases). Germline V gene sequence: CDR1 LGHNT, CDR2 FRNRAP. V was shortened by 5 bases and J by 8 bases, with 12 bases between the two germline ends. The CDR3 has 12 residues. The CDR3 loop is CASGRGQEGYTF. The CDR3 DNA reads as TGTGCTAGTGGTAGGGGCCAGGAAGGCTACACCTTC.

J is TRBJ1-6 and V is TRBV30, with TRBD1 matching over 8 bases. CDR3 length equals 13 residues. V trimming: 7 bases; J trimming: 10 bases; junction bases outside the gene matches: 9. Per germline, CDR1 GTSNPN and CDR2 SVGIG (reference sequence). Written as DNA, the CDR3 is TGTGCCTCCCACGACAGGGGAGACTCACCCCTCCACTTT. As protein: CASHDRGDSPLHF.

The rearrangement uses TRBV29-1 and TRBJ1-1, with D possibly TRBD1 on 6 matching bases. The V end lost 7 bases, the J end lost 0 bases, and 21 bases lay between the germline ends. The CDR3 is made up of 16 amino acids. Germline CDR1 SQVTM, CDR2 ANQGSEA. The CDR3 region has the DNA TGCAGCGACCTCCCAACTATAGGACAGATGAACACTGAAGCTTTCTTT. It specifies CSDLPTIGQMNTEAFF.

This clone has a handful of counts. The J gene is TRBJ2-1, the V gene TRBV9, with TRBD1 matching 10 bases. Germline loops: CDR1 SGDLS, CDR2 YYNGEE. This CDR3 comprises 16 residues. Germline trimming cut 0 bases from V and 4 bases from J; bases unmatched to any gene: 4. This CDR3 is CASSVAGQGPYNEQFF. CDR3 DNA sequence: TGTGCCAGCAGCGTAGCGGGACAGGGGCCTTACAATGAGCAGTTCTTC.